The rows below give T cell receptor beta chains drawn from one sample of a study of T cells in tuberculosis. TCRdb's table, derived via immunoSEQ multiplex PCR, lists solely in-frame clones and lacks some. The data show over 20,000 clones, about 96% seen once. The sample taken for sequencing was PBMCs. The receptor set was obtained from a donor aged 10 to 29 with latent tuberculosis or without tuberculosis infection. Each CDR3 is given with its conserved first and last residue. D genes are given only for firm matches. The listing skips clone size in some rows; elsewhere it reads once, few, many or a size class.

>TRBV4-1|-|-|TRBJ2-1
TGCGCCAGCAGCCAAGGGCAGATAAGCTCCTACAATGAGCAGTTCTTC
CASSQGQISSYNEQFF
>TRBV7-2|-|-|TRBJ2-1
TGTGCCAGCAGCCTCCGACCCGGGACAAGTTTGAATGAGCAGTTCTTC
CASSLRPGTSLNEQFF
>TRBV9|TRBD1|-|TRBJ2-7
TGTGCCAGCAGCGTAGGGGAGACAGGGTTGTACGAGCAGTACTTC
CASSVGETGLYEQYF
>TRBV30|TRBD1|-|TRBJ1-3
TGTGCCTGGACCAGGGACAGGGGGCTCGGTATCTCTGGAAACACCATATATTTT
CAWTRDRGLGISGNTIYF
>TRBV5-1|-|-|TRBJ2-5
TGCGCCAGCAGCTCCTACAGGACCGGACAAGAGACCCAGTACTTC
CASSSYRTGQETQYF
>TRBV6-6|TRBD2|-|TRBJ2-7
TGTGCCAGCACACCTGAGCGGGGCCGGGTGTACGAGCAGTACTTC
CASTPERGRVYEQYF
>TRBV11-2|-|-|TRBJ2-3
TGTGCCAGCAGCTCGCGAGTCGGCACAGATACGCAGTATTTT
CASSSRVGTDTQYF
>TRBV29-1|-|-|TRBJ2-7
TGCAGCGTTTCTGGCGGGACGGGGAACGAGCAGTACTTC
CSVSGGTGNEQYF
>TRBV4-1|TRBD1|-|TRBJ1-1
TGCGCCAGCACGCCTAGCGGACAGGGCGGAACTGAAGCTTTCTTT
CASTPSGQGGTEAFF
>TRBV5-1|TRBD2|-|TRBJ2-3
TGCGCCAGCAGCTTGGTGGCTAGCGGTAGCACAGATACGCAGTATTTT
CASSLVASGSTDTQYF
>TRBV9|-|-|TRBJ1-1
TGTGCCAGCGGTCAGGGGCTGAGCACTGAAGCTTTCTTT
CASGQGLSTEAFF
>TRBV5-6|-|-|TRBJ1-4
TGTGCCAGCAGCCAGGGGAATACGAATGAAAAACTGTTTTTT
CASSQGNTNEKLFF
>TRBV9|TRBD2|-|TRBJ2-1
TGTGCCAGCAGCGTAGTGAGCGGGAGCGTGAATGAGCAGTTCTTC
CASSVVSGSVNEQFF
>TRBV6-6|-|-|TRBJ1-1
TGTGCCGGAAGAGGGACATACCTACCTCAAGCTTTCTTT
CAGRGTYLPQAFF
>TRBV5-5|-|few|TRBJ1-1
TGTGCCAGCAGATCCATGAACACTGAAGCTTTCTTT
CASRSMNTEAFF
>TRBV11-2|-|-|TRBJ2-2
TGTGCCAGCATGTGGGGACTGAACACCGGGGAGCTGTTTTTT
CASMWGLNTGELFF
>TRBV5-6|-|-|TRBJ2-2
TGTGCCAGCAGATGGGGGACAACACACACCGGGGAGCTGTTTTTT
CASRWGTTHTGELFF
>TRBV10-3|-|-|TRBJ1-3
TGTGCCATCAGTGAACAGACTGGAAACACCATATATTTT
CAISEQTGNTIYF
>TRBV9|TRBD2|-|TRBJ2-2
TGTGCCAGCAGCCGGACTAGCGGGCTTCCCCAGTGGACCGGGGAGCTGTTTTTT
CASSRTSGLPQWTGELFF
>TRBV5-4|TRBD1|-|TRBJ1-2
TGTGCCAGCAGCACGGGACAGCCCAACTATGGCTACACCTTC
CASSTGQPNYGYTF
>TRBV5-1|TRBD1|-|TRBJ2-7
TGCGCCAGCAGCTTGCAATCCGGGACAGGCTACGAGCAGTACTTC
CASSLQSGTGYEQYF
>TRBV6-1|-|-|TRBJ1-1
TGTGCCAGCAGTGATATCCTGGGGCCCCACACTGAAGCTTTCTTT
CASSDILGPHTEAFF